Shown below are 26 T cell receptor beta chains from a single sample sequenced in a study of cytomegalovirus exposure and HLA in healthy donors. The data were produced by immunoSEQ multiplex PCR, yet TCRdb's version contains in-frame clones alone and is incomplete. The data contain about 130,000 clones, roughly 89% of them singletons. The sequencing input was PBMCs. Receptors were obtained from a young woman in good health and CMV-seropositive.

The V and J genes are TRBV2 and TRBJ2-1, with 10 bases that match TRBD2. CDR1 SNHLY and CDR2 FYNNEI come from the germline V gene. Trimming removed 8 bases from V and 3 bases from J; junction bases left unmatched: 10. This CDR3 has 16 amino acids. The CDR3 loop is CASGNWTSGYYNEQFF. CDR3 coding DNA: TGTGCCAGCGGGAATTGGACTAGCGGCTACTACAATGAGCAGTTCTTC.

CDR3 DNA: TGTGCCAGCAGGCCGGACACCGGGGAGCTGTTTTTT. Translating gives CASRPDTGELFF. This chain connects TRBV6-6 to TRBJ2-2; D is ambiguous. Germline CDR1 is MNHNY and CDR2 is SVGAGI (reference sequence). This CDR3 is 12 amino acids long. Trimming stripped 6 bases from V and 3 bases from J, with 5 bases between.

This clone was counted once. This chain joins TRBV19 and TRBJ1-5; D is ambiguous. V was pared by 10 bases and J by 4 bases, with 11 bases between. The CDR3 is 12 residues long. Germline-derived CDR1 and CDR2 are LNHDA and SQIVND (reference sequence). CDR3 amino acids: CAITTGNQPQHF. The CDR3, as DNA: TGTGCCATCACGACGGGTAATCAGCCCCAGCATTTT.

The chain couples TRBV7-8 to TRBJ2-7, with a weak D call TRBD1 (6 bases). V gave up 2 bases and J gave up 0 bases, with 8 bases separating them. The CDR3 is 14 residues long. The germline gives CDR1 SGHVS, CDR2 FQNEAQ. The CDR3 nucleotides read TGTGCCAGCAGCTTAAGGGACATCTCCTACGAGCAGTACTTC. The encoded protein is CASSLRDISYEQYF.

The rearrangement uses TRBV6-5 and TRBJ1-2, with TRBD1 matching over 10 bases. J lost 5 bases, V lost 6 bases, and 6 bases had no gene match. This CDR3 has 14 amino acids. Germline loops: CDR1 MNHEY, CDR2 SVGAGI. CDR3 coding DNA: TGTGCCAGCAGCCCGACAGGGGGCCGGTATGGCTACACCTTC. Its protein product is CASSPTGGRYGYTF.

This chain joins TRBV15 and TRBJ1-3; 8 bases are shared with TRBD1. The V gene's germline CDR1 is LNHNV and CDR2 YYDKDF (reference sequence). The CDR3 totals 18 residues. Trimming removed 0 bases from V and 0 bases from J; junction bases left unmatched: 7. The CDR3 sequence is CATSRDRGLLSSGNTIYF. The CDR3 DNA reads as TGTGCCACCAGCAGAGACAGGGGGCTTCTCAGCTCTGGAAACACCATATATTTT.

The chain carries TRBV7-9 and TRBJ1-2; 10 bases line up with TRBD1. This CDR3 contains 18 residues. The J segment lost 1 base and the V segment lost 6 bases, leaving 14 bases of the junction unmatched. Germline V gene sequence: CDR1 SEHNR, CDR2 FQNEAQ (reference sequence). CDR3 nucleotides: TGTGCCAGCAGATATTACGGGGGACAGGGGCAAGTTAACTATGGCTACACCTTC. Amino acid sequence: CASRYYGGQGQVNYGYTF.

V usage is TRBV9 and J usage is TRBJ2-5, with TRBD2 identical over 9 bases. V lost 0 bases to trimming and J lost 5 bases; unmatched junction nucleotides: 8. CDR1 and CDR2 (germline): SGDLS, YYNGEE. This CDR3 has 16 amino acids. The CDR3 coding sequence is TGTGCCAGCAGCGTAGATTCGCGGGGGGGCCGCGAGACCCAGTACTTC. It specifies CASSVDSRGGRETQYF.

As to this clone: This same CDR3 is encoded by further DNA sequences in the sample. V and J are TRBV30 and TRBJ2-7, with 10 bases aligning to TRBD1. Unmatched junction bases numbered 1, after V lost 0 bases and J lost 2 bases. Per the germline V gene, CDR1 is GTSNPN and CDR2 is SVGIG (reference sequence). There are 14 residues in the CDR3. The CDR3 coding sequence is TGTGCCTGGAGTGTGGGGACAGGGGCCTACGAGCAGTACTTC. It encodes CAWSVGTGAYEQYF.

The V and J genes are TRBV7-6 and TRBJ2-3; D unclear. Trimming pared 3 bases from V and 2 bases from J, leaving 9 bases between. CDR3 length: 14 amino acids. Germline assignment: CDR1 SGHVS and CDR2 FNYEAQ. The DNA of the CDR3 is TGTGCCAGCAGCTTCGGGTTTATCACAGATACGCAGTATTTT. Its protein is CASSFGFITDTQYF.

The gene calls are TRBV5-4 and TRBJ2-2; 7 bases are shared with TRBD2. The junction had 2 bases not matched to a gene; V was cut back by 0 bases and J by 0 bases. CDR3 size: 16 residues. The V gene's germline CDR1 is SGHNT and CDR2 YYREEE (reference sequence). This chain's CDR3 is CASSLDGGTNTGELFF. CDR3 DNA sequence: TGTGCCAGCAGCTTGGACGGGGGGACGAACACCGGGGAGCTGTTTTTT.

V is TRBV6-4 and J is TRBJ2-5, with D perhaps TRBD2 (5 bases). Trimming took 2 bases from V and 5 from J, leaving 15 bases between them. CDR3 length equals 15 residues. Germline-derived CDR1 and CDR2 are MRHNA and SNTAGT. The DNA for the CDR3 is TGTGCCAGCAGTGACCAGTGCCGGGGTAGGGAGACCCAGTACTTC. As protein: CASSDQCRGRETQYF.

The J gene is TRBJ2-3, the V gene TRBV6-5; TRBD2 matches at 8 bases. This CDR3 spans 15 amino acids. Trimming removed 6 bases from V and 1 base from J; junction bases left unmatched: 6. The V gene's germline CDR1 is MNHEY and CDR2 SVGAGI. The CDR3 reads CASRASGGGTDTQYF. The CDR3 DNA reads TGTGCCAGCAGGGCCTCCGGGGGGGGCACAGATACGCAGTATTTT.

This chain joins TRBV5-6 and TRBJ2-1; TRBD1 matches at 10 bases. Germline trimming cut 4 bases from V and 9 bases from J; bases unmatched to any gene: 16. Per germline, CDR1 SGHDT and CDR2 YYEEEE. This CDR3 spans 17 amino acids. CDR3 sequence: CASSQGPGTGANSEQFF. The CDR3 DNA is TGTGCCAGCAGCCAAGGACCCGGGACAGGGGCCAATAGTGAGCAGTTCTTC.

The gene calls are TRBV30 and TRBJ2-7; TRBD2 is a possible D gene (6 bases). The CDR3 loop spans 12 amino acids. Per germline, CDR1 GTSNPN and CDR2 SVGIG (reference sequence). V lost 3 bases to trimming and J lost 5 bases, with 11 bases between them. CDR3 region: CAWREGIDEQYF. The CDR3 DNA is TGTGCCTGGAGGGAGGGGATCGACGAGCAGTACTTC. Full variable domain (outside the CDR3, taken from reference TRBV30 and TRBJ2-7): SQTIHQWPATLVQPVGSPLSLECTVEGTSNPNLYWYRQAAGRGLQLLFYSVGIGQISSEVPQNLSASRPQDRQFILSSKKLLLSDSGFYLCAWREGIDEQYFGPGTRLTVT.

The CDR3: CASSPGQGYGYTF. Here the CDR3 DNA reads TGTGCCAGCAGCCCGGGACAGGGCTATGGCTACACCTTC. The J gene is TRBJ1-2, the V gene TRBV11-1; 9 bases are a match to TRBD1. Per the germline V gene, CDR1 is SGHAT and CDR2 is FQDESV (reference sequence). V gave up 5 bases and J gave up 4 bases; unmatched junction bases: 2. This CDR3 has 13 residues.

The rearrangement uses TRBV6-6 and TRBJ2-7, with TRBD2 matching 14 bases. Germline CDR1 reads MNHNY; CDR2 reads SVGAGI (reference sequence). Unmatched junction bases numbered 5, after V lost 5 bases and J lost 2 bases. The length of the CDR3 is 16 residues. CDR3 in DNA: TGTGCCAGCAGTACGGGACTAGCGGGGGACGCCTACGAGCAGTACTTC. Amino acids: CASSTGLAGDAYEQYF.

The rearrangement joins TRBV9 to TRBJ1-1; D gene ambiguous. The V gene's germline CDR1 is SGDLS and CDR2 YYNGEE. The CDR3 is 14 amino acids. V was shortened by 3 bases and J by 1 base, with 10 bases between the two germline ends. For the CDR3, the DNA is TGTGCCAGCAGCGGACTGGGTTGGAACACTGAAGCTTTCTTT. Its protein product is CASSGLGWNTEAFF.

The chain recombines TRBV13 with TRBJ1-1; 8 nucleotides align to TRBD1. Germline V gene data show CDR1 as PRHDT and CDR2 as FYEKMQ (reference sequence). Trimming at V came to 3 bases and at J to 11 bases, leaving 11 bases not matched to a gene. This CDR3 comprises 14 residues. The CDR3 DNA reads as TGTGCCAGCAGCTTCATCTCAGGGGGCTGGGGGGCTTTCTTT. Its translation is CASSFISGGWGAFF. Variable domain in full (rest from reference TRBV13 and TRBJ1-1): AAGVIQSPRHLIKEKRETATLKCYPIPRHDTVYWYQQGPGQDPQFLISFYEKMQSDKGSIPDRFSAQQFSDYHSELNMSSLELGDSALYFCASSFISGGWGAFFGQGTRLTVV.

The chain couples TRBV11-2 to TRBJ1-1; D not resolved. The CDR3 spans 15 residues. CDR1 SGHAT and CDR2 FQNNGV come from the germline V gene. V lost 0 bases, J lost 4 bases, and 12 bases lay in between. In nucleotides, the CDR3 is TGTGCCAGCAGCTTAGATCTATGGGAGCCCACTGAAGCTTTCTTT. Its protein product is CASSLDLWEPTEAFF.

This clone was seen only once. This chain links TRBV7-9 with TRBJ1-2; 10 bases fit TRBD1. J gave up 1 base and V 6 bases, and 17 bases lay outside the gene matches. The CDR3 loop spans 19 amino acids. Germline V gene sequence: CDR1 SEHNR, CDR2 FQNEAQ (reference sequence). CDR3 residues: CASSSDVRDRGAVNYGYTF. The CDR3 DNA is TGTGCCAGCAGTTCTGATGTACGGGACAGGGGAGCAGTTAACTATGGCTACACCTTC. The variable domain in full, completed from reference TRBV7-9 and TRBJ1-2, reads DTGVSQNPRHKITKRGQNVTFRCDPISEHNRLYWYRQTLGQGPEFLTYFQNEAQLEKSRLLSDRFSAERPKGSFSTLEIQRTEQGDSAMYLCASSSDVRDRGAVNYGYTFGSGTRLTVV.

This chain links TRBV4-1 with TRBJ1-2; TRBD1 aligns across 8 bases. CDR1 and CDR2 (germline): MGHRA, YSYEKL. V dropped 3 bases and J dropped 4; count of bases not matched to a gene: 10. The CDR3 extends over 16 amino acids. As DNA, the CDR3 is TGCGCCAGCAGCCATCCCCCACAGGGGGTGAGCTATGGCTACACCTTC. Protein product: CASSHPPQGVSYGYTF.

In DNA, the CDR3 is TGCAGAAGACAGGGAGACGGCTACACCTTC. It specifies CRRQGDGYTF. The chain couples TRBV20-1 to TRBJ1-2; 7 bases fit TRBD1. This CDR3 comprises 10 residues. Germline V CDR1 and CDR2: DFQATT, SNEGSKA (reference sequence).

The chain carries TRBV20-1 and TRBJ2-5; possible D gene TRBD1, 5 bases. The germline V and J ends were trimmed by 4 bases and 4 bases, with 7 bases remaining between them. Germline lookup yields CDR1 DFQATT and CDR2 SNEGSKA (reference sequence). There are 11 residues in the CDR3. CDR3 sequence reads: CSAKGVETQYF. CDR3 bases: TGCAGTGCTAAAGGGGTAGAGACCCAGTACTTC.

J is TRBJ1-2 and V is TRBV11-2; 8 nucleotides align to TRBD1. The CDR3 is 15 residues long. With V trimmed by 5 bases and J by 6 bases, 11 bases remained unmatched. The germline gives CDR1 SGHAT, CDR2 FQNNGV. CDR3 loop: CASSLGQGWGDGYTF. CDR3 DNA: TGTGCCAGCAGCCTAGGACAGGGTTGGGGCGATGGCTACACCTTC. Supplemented by reference TRBV11-2 and TRBJ1-2, the full variable domain reads EAGVAQSPRYKIIEKRQSVAFWCNPISGHATLYWYQQILGQGPKLLIQFQNNGVVDDSQLPKDRFSAERLKGVDSTLKIQPAKLEDSAVYLCASSLGQGWGDGYTFGSGTRLTVV.

This clone has only a few counts. The V and J genes are TRBV2 and TRBJ1-2; perhaps TRBD1 as D (5 bases). The CDR3 runs to 14 residues. Germline CDR1 SNHLY, CDR2 FYNNEI. Trimming took 6 bases from V and 5 from J, leaving 16 bases between them. CDR3 sequence (DNA): TGTGCCAGCAGCGCGGAGGAGGGGCGGTATGGCTACACCTTC. It yields the protein CASSAEEGRYGYTF.